This T cell receptor beta chain was sequenced for a study of blood T cell repertoires in COVID-19. In the source study's methods: Estimation of nucleated cell counts was performed using reference gene primer amplification. Assay used: immunoSEQ multiplex PCR; TCRdb lists only in-frame clones, some missing. That table furnishes V, J and clone size, whereas the DNA furnished D and trimming. The sample carries more than 250,000 clones, around 88% recorded once. Germline CDR1 is SGHTA and CDR2 is FQGNSA. V lost 4 bases, J lost 0 bases, and 6 bases stayed unmatched. The CDR3 contains 16 residues. The origin of this receptor is a woman between 40 and 50 years old with acute COVID-19. The specimen sequenced was PBMCs or T cells enriched from blood (not recorded which). This rearrangement joins TRBV7-2 to TRBJ1-3; 7 bases are a match to TRBD1. CDR3 coding DNA: TGTGCCAGCAGCTCCCCCGGGACAGCCTCTGGAAACACCATATATTTT. It yields the protein CASSSPGTASGNTIYF.